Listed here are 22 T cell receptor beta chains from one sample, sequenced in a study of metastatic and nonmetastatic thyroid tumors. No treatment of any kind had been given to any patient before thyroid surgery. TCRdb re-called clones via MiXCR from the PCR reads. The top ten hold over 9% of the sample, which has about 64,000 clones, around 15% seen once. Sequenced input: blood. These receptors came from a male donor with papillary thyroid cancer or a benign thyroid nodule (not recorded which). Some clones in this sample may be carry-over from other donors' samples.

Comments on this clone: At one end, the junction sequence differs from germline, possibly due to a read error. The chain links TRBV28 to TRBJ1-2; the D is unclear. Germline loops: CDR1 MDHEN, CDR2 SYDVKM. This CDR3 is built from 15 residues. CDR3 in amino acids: CASILAAGGNYGYTF. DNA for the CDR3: TGTGCCAGCATTTTAGCGGCAGGTGGGAACTATGGCTACACCTTC.

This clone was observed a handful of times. CDR3 DNA sequence: TGTGCCAGCAGGAGATCCGGGGTCGGTGAGCAGTTCTTC. Its protein is CASRRSGVGEQFF. This sequence joins TRBV6-1 and TRBJ2-1, with a possible D match to TRBD2 (5 bases). CDR3 length: 13 amino acids. Trimming took 6 bases from V and 9 from J, leaving 15 bases between them. Germline CDR1 and CDR2: MNHNS and SASEGT.

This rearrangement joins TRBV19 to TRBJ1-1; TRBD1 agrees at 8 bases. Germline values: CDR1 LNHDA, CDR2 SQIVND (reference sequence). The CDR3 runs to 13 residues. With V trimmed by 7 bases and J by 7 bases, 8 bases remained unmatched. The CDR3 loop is CASMEQGGYEAFF. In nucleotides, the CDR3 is TGTGCCAGTATGGAACAGGGGGGATATGAAGCTTTCTTT.

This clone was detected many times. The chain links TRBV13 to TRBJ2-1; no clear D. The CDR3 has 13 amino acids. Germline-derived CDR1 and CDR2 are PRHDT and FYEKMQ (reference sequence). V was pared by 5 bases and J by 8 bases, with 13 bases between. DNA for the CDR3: TGTGCCAGCAGCCTCTCGGGTGGGGATGAGCAGTTCTTC. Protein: CASSLSGGDEQFF.

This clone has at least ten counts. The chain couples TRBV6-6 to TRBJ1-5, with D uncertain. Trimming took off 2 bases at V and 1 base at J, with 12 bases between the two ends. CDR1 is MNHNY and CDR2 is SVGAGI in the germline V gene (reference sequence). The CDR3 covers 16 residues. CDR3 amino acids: CASSYPDGLSNQPQHF. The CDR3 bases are TGTGCCAGCAGTTACCCCGACGGGTTAAGCAATCAGCCCCAGCATTTT.

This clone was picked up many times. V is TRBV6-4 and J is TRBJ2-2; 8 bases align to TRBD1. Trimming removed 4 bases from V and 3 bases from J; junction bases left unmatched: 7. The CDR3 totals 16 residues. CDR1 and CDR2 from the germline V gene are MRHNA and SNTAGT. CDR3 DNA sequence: TGTGCCAGCAGTGGACGACAGGGGCGGGACACCGGGGAGCTGTTTTTT. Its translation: CASSGRQGRDTGELFF.

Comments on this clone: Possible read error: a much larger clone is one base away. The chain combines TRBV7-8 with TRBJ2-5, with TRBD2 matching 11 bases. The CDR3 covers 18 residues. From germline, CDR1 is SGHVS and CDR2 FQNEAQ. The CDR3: CASSSRGSGRAVGETKYF. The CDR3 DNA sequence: TGTGCCAGCAGCTCGCGGGGTAGCGGGAGGGCCGTCGGGGAGACCAAGTACTTC.

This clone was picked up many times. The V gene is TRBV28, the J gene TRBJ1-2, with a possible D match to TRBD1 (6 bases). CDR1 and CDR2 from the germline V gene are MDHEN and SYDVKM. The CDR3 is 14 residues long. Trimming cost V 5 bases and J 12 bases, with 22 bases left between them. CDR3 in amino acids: CASSRGTLPVADTF. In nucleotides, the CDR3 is TGTGCCAGCAGTCGGGGGACACTACCCGTTGCGGACACCTTC.

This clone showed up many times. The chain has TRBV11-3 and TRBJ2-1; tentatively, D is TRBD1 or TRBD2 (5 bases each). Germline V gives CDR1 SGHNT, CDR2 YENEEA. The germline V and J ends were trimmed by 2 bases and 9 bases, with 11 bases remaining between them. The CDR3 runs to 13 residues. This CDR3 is CASSLTSGTEQFF. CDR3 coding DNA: TGTGCCAGCAGCTTAACTTCGGGGACTGAGCAGTTCTTC.

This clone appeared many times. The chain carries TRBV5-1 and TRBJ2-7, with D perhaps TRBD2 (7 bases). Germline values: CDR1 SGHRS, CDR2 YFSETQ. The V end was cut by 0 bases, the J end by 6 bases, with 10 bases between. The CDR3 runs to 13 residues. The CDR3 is CASSLEGGGEQYV. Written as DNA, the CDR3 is TGCGCCAGCAGCTTGGAGGGGGGGGGCGAGCAGTACGTC.

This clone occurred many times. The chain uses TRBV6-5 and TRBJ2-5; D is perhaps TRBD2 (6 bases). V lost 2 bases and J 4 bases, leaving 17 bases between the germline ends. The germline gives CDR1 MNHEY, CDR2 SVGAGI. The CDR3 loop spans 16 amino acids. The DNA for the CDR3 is TGTGCCAGCAGTTACACACTTTCCAGGACTACAGAGACCCAGTACTTC. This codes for CASSYTLSRTTETQYF.

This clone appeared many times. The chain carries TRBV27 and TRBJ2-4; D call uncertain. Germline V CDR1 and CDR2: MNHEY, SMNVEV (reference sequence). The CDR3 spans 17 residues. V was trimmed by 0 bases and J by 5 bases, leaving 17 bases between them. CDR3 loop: CASSLSERRFGENIQYF. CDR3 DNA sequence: TGTGCCAGCAGTTTATCGGAGCGTAGGTTCGGTGAAAACATTCAGTACTTC.

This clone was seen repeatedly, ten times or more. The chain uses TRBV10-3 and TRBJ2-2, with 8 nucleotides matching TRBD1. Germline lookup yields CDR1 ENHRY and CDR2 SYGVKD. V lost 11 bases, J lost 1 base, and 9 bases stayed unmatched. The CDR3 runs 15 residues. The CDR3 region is CAVRTGTGNTGELFF. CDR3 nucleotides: TGTGCCGTAAGAACCGGGACAGGGAACACCGGGGAGCTGTTTTTT.

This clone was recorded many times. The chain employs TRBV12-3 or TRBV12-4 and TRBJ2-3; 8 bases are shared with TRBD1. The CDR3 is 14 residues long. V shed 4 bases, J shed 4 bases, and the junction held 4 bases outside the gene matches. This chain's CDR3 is CASSSWTGSDTQYF. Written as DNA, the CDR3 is TGTGCCAGCAGTTCTTGGACAGGGTCAGATACGCAGTATTTT.

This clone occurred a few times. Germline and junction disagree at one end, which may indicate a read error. The CDR3 coding sequence is TGTGCCAGTATTGGGACTAGCGGTCCCACCGGGGATCTGTTTTTT. Translating gives CASIGTSGPTGDLFF. The J gene is TRBJ2-2, the V gene TRBV19; TRBD2 matches 11 bases. The germline V gene has CDR1 LNHDA and CDR2 SQIVND (reference sequence). The CDR3 runs to 15 residues.

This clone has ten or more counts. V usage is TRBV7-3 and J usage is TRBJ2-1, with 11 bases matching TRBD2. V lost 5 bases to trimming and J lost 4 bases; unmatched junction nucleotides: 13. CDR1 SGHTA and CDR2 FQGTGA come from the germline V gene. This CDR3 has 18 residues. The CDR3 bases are TGTGCCAGCAGCGTACTACCCAGTCTAGCGGGGGGATACAATGAGCAGTTCTTC. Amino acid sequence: CASSVLPSLAGGYNEQFF. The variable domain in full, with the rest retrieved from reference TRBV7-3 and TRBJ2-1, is GAGVSQTPSNKVTEKGKYVELRCDPISGHTALYWYRQSLGQGPEFLIYFQGTGAADDSGLPNDRFFAVRPEGSVSTLKIQRTERGDSAVYLCASSVLPSLAGGYNEQFFGPGTRLTVL.

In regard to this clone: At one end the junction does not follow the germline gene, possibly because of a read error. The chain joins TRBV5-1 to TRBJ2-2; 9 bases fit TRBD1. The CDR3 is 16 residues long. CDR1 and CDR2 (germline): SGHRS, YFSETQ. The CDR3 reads CASRVGDRENTGDLFF. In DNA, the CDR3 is TGCGCCAGCAGGGTAGGGGACAGGGAAAACACCGGGGATCTGTTTTTT.

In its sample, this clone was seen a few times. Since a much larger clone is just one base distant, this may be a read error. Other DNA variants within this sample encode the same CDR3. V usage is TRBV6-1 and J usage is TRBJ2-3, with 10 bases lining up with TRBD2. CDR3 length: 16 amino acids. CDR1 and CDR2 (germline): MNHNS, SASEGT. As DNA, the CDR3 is TGTGCAACCCTGGGGCTAGCGGGAGTAGGGACAGATACGCAGTATTTT. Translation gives CATLGLAGVGTDTQYF.

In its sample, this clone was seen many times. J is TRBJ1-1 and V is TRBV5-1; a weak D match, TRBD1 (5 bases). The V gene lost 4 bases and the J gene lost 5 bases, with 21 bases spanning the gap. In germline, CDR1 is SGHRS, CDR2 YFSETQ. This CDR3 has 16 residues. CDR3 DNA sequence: TGCGCCAGCAGCGGGGGTGACACCGGGTTGGGGACTGAAGCTTTCTTT. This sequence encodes CASSGGDTGLGTEAFF.

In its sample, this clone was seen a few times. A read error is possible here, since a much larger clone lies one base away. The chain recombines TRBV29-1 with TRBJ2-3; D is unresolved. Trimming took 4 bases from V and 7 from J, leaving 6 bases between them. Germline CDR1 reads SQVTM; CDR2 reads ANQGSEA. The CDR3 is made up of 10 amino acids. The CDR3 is CSVGLNTQYF. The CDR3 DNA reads TGCAGCGTTGGGCTTAATACGCAGTATTTT.

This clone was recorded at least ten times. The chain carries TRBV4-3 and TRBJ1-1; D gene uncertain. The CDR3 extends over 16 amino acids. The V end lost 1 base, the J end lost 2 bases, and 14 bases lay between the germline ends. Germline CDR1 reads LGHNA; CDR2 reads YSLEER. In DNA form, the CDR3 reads TGCGCCAGCAGCCAAGCCCCCTTGACTGTTAACACTGAAGCTTTCTTT. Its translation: CASSQAPLTVNTEAFF.

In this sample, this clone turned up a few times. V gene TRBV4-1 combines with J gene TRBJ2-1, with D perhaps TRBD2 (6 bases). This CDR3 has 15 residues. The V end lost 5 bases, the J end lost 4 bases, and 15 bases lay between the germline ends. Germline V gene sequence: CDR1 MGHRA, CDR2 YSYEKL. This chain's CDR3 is CASSFLGLDYNEQFF. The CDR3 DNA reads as TGCGCCAGCAGCTTTCTGGGACTGGATTACAATGAGCAGTTCTTC.